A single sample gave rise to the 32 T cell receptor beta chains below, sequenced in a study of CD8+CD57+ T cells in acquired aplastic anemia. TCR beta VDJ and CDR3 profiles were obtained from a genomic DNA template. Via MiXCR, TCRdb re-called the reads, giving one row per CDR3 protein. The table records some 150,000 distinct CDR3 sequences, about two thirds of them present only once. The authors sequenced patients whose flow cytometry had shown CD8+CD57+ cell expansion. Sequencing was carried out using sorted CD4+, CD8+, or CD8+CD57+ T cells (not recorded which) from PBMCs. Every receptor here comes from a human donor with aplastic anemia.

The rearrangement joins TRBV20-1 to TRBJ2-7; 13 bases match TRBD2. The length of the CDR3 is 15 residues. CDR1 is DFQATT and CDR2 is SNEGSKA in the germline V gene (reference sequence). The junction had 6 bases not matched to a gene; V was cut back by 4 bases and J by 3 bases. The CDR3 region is CSANSLAGGSYEQYF. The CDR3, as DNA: TGCAGTGCTAACTCACTAGCGGGAGGGAGCTACGAGCAGTACTTC.

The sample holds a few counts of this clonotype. The CDR3: CASSVGIAYEQYF. In DNA form, the CDR3 reads TGCGCCAGCAGTGTAGGGATAGCCTACGAGCAGTACTTC. This chain joins TRBV5-1 and TRBJ2-7; no clear D. Germline-derived CDR1 and CDR2 are SGHRS and YFSETQ. V lost 5 bases and J 2 bases, leaving 11 bases between the germline ends. This CDR3 region has 13 residues.

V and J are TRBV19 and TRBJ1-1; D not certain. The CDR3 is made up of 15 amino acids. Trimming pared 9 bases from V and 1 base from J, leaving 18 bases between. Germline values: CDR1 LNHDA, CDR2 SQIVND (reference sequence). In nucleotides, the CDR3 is TGTGCCAGGAACCGGGATACCAGAGAGAACACTGAAGCTTTCTTT. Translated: CARNRDTRENTEAFF.

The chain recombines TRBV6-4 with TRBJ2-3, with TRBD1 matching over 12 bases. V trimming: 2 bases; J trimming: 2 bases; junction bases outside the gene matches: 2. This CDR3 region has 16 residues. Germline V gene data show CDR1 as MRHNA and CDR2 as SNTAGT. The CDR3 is CASSDGTGGITDTQYF. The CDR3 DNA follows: TGTGCCAGCAGTGACGGGACAGGGGGCATCACAGATACGCAGTATTTT.

CDR3 in DNA: TGTGCCAGCAGCCAGGCTATTGACACTGAAGCTTTCTTT. It yields the protein CASSQAIDTEAFF. The chain joins TRBV3-1 to TRBJ1-1; D is unclear. The CDR3 is 13 residues long. CDR1 is LGHDT and CDR2 is YNNKEL in the germline V gene (reference sequence). Trimming took off 3 bases at V and 3 bases at J, with 8 bases between the two ends. Complete variable domain (other parts from reference TRBV3-1 and TRBJ1-1): DTAVSQTPKYLVTQMGNDKSIKCEQNLGHDTMYWYKQDSKKFLKIMFSYNNKELIINETVPNRFSPKSPDKAHLNLHINSLELGDSAVYFCASSQAIDTEAFFGQGTRLTVV.

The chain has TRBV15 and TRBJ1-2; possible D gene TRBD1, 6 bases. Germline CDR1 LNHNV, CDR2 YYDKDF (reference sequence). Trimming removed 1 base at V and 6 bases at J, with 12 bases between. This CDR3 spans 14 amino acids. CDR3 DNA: TGTGCCACCAGCAGAGGGACAGCGACAGATGGCTACACCTTC. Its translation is CATSRGTATDGYTF.

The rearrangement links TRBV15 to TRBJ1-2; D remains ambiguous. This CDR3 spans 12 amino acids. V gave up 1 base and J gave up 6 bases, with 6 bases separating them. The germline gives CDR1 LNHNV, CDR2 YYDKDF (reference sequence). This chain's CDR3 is CATSRGGDGYTF. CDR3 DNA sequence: TGTGCCACCAGCAGAGGGGGAGATGGCTACACCTTC. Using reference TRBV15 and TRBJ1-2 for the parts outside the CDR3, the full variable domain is DAMVIQNPRYQVTQFGKPVTLSCSQTLNHNVMYWYQQKSSQAPKLLFHYYDKDFNNEADTPDNFQSRRPNTSFCFLDIRSPGLGDTAMYLCATSRGGDGYTFGSGTRLTVV.

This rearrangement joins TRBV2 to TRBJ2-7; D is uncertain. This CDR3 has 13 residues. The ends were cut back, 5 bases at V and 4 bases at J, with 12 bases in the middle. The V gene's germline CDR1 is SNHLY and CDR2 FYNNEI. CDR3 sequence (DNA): TGTGCCAGCAGTACGCAGATACAATACGAGCAGTACTTC. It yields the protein CASSTQIQYEQYF. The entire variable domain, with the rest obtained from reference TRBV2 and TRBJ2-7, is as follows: EPEVTQTPSHQVTQMGQEVILRCVPISNHLYFYWYRQILGQKVEFLVSFYNNEISEKSEIFDDQFSVERPDGSNFTLKIRSTKLEDSAMYFCASSTQIQYEQYFGPGTRLTVT.

The CDR3 DNA follows: TGTGCCAGCAGCGAAAGGACGCAAAACTATGGCTACACCTTC. Its translation: CASSERTQNYGYTF. The chain employs TRBV9 and TRBJ1-2, with D hard to call. The CDR3 has 14 residues. CDR1 is SGDLS, CDR2 YYNGEE, per germline. Trimming pared 3 bases from V and 2 bases from J, leaving 11 bases between. The variable domain in full, completed from reference TRBV9 and TRBJ1-2, reads DSGVTQTPKHLITATGQRVTLRCSPRSGDLSVYWYQQSLDQGLQFLIQYYNGEERAKGNILERFSAQQFPDLHSELNLSSLELGDSALYFCASSERTQNYGYTFGSGTRLTVV.

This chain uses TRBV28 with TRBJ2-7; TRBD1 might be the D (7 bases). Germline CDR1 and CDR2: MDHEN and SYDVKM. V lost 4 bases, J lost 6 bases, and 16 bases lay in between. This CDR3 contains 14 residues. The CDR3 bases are TGTGCCAGCAGTTCGGGCAGGGGGGCGGGCGAGCAGTACTTC. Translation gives CASSSGRGAGEQYF.

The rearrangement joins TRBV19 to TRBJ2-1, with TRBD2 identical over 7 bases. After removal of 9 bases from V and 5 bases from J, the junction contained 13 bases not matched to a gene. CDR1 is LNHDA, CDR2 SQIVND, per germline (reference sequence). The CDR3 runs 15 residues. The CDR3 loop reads CASRFSGTDNNEQFF. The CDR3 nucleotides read TGTGCCAGCCGATTCAGCGGGACGGATAACAATGAGCAGTTCTTC.

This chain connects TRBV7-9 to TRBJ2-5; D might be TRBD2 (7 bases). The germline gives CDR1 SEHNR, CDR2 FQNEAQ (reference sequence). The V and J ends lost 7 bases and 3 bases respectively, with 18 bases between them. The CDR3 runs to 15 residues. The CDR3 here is CASTRGGAQKETQYF. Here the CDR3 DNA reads TGTGCCAGCACTAGGGGGGGAGCCCAGAAAGAGACCCAGTACTTC. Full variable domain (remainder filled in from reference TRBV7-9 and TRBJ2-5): DTGVSQNPRHKITKRGQNVTFRCDPISEHNRLYWYRQTLGQGPEFLTYFQNEAQLEKSRLLSDRFSAERPKGSFSTLEIQRTEQGDSAMYLCASTRGGAQKETQYFGPGTRLLVL.

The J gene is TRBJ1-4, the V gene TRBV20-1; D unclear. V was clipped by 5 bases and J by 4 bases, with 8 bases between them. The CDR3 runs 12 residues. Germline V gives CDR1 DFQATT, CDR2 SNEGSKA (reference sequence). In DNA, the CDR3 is TGCAGTGCTGGACGGCTTAATGAAAAACTGTTTTTT. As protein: CSAGRLNEKLFF.

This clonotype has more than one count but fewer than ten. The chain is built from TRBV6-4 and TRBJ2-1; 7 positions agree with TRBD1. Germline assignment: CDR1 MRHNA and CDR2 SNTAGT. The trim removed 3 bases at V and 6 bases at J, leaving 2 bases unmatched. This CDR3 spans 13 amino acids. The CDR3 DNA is TGTGCCAGCAGTGAGTCAGGGGGCAATGAGCAGTTCTTC. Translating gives CASSESGGNEQFF.

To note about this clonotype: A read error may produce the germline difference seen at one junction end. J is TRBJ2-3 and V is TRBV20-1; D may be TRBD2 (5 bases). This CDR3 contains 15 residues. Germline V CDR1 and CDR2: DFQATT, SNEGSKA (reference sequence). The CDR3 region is CGARDLAPSTDTQYF. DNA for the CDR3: TGCGGTGCTAGAGATTTAGCGCCCAGCACAGATACGCAGTATTTT.

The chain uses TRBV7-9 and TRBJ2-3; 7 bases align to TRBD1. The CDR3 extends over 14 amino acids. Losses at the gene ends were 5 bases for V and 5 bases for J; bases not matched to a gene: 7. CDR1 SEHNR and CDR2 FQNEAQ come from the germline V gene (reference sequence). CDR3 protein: CASSVRNRGDTQYF. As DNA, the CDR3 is TGTGCCAGCAGCGTAAGGAACAGGGGAGATACGCAGTATTTT. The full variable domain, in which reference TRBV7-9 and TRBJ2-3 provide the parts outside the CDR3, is DTGVSQNPRHKITKRGQNVTFRCDPISEHNRLYWYRQTLGQGPEFLTYFQNEAQLEKSRLLSDRFSAERPKGSFSTLEIQRTEQGDSAMYLCASSVRNRGDTQYFGPGTRLTVL.

The CDR3 DNA follows: TGTGCCAGCAGTGTTGACGGAATGAACACTGAAGCTTTCTTT. It specifies CASSVDGMNTEAFF. This chain joins TRBV25-1 and TRBJ1-1; no reliable D call. This CDR3 has 14 residues. V lost 4 bases to trimming and J lost 0 bases, with 9 bases between them. Germline V gene data show CDR1 as MGHDK and CDR2 as SYGVNS.

CDR3 residues: CATSRNLGLPSSGYTF. The DNA for the CDR3 is TGTGCCACCAGCAGGAACCTCGGGCTTCCCTCTTCCGGCTACACCTTC. The chain combines TRBV15 with TRBJ1-2; D gene unclear. CDR1 and CDR2 (germline): LNHNV, YYDKDF (reference sequence). V was clipped by 3 bases and J by 8 bases, with 22 bases between them. The CDR3 has 16 residues.

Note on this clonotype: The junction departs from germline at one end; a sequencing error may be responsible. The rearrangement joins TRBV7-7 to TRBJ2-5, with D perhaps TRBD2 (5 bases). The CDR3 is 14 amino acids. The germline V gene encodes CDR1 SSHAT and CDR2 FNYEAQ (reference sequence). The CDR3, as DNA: TGTGCTAGCAGCTTAGTTGCGGGCCCAGAGACCCAGTACTTC. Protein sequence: CASSLVAGPETQYF.

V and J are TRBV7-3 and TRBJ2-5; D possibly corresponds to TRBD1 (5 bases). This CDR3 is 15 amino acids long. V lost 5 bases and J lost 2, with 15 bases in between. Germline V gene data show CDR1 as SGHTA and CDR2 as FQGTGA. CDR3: CASSPFGGQQETQYF. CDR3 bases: TGTGCCAGCAGCCCATTCGGCGGACAACAAGAGACCCAGTACTTC.

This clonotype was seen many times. The CDR3, as DNA: TGTGCCAGCAGTGTACTCATGAGGGTTCACGGGTACGAGCAGTACTTC. It translates to CASSVLMRVHGYEQYF. The chain joins TRBV6-1 to TRBJ2-7; the D gene is possibly TRBD2 (5 bases). The CDR3 has 16 residues. Trimming cost V 4 bases and J 4 bases, with 20 bases left between them. The germline gives CDR1 MNHNS, CDR2 SASEGT.

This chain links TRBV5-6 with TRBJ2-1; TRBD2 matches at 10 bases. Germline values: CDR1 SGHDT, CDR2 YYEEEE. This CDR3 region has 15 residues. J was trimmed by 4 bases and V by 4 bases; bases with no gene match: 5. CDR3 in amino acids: CASSTTSGEYNEQFF. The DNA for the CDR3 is TGTGCCAGCAGCACCACTAGCGGGGAGTACAATGAGCAGTTCTTC.

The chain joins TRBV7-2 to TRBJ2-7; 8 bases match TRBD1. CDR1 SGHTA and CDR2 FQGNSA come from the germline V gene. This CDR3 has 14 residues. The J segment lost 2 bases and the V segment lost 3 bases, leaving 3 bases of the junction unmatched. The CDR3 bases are TGTGCCAGCAGCTTGGACAGGGCGACCTACGAGCAGTACTTC. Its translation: CASSLDRATYEQYF.

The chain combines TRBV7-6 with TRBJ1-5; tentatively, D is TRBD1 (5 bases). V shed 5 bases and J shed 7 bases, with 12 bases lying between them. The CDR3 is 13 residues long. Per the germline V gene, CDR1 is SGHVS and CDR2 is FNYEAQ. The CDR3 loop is CASSPGTGQPQHF. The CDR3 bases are TGTGCCAGCAGCCCCGGGACCGGACAGCCCCAGCATTTT.

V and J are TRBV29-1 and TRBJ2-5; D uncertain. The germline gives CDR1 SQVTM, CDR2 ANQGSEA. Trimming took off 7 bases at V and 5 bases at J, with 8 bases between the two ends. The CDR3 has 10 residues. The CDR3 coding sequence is TGCAGCGGGGCTCACGAGACCCAGTACTTC. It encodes CSGAHETQYF.

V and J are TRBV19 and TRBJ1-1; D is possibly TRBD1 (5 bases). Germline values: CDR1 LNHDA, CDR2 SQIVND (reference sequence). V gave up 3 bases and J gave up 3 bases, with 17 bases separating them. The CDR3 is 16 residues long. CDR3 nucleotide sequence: TGTGCCAGTAGTATGTGGGGGGTCGGAGGGTACACTGAAGCTTTCTTT. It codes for CASSMWGVGGYTEAFF.

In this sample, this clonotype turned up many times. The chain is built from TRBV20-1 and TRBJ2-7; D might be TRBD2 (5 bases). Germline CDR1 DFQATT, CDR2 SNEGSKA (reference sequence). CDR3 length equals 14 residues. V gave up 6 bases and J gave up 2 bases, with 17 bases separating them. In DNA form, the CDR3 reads TGCAGTGCGCCCGAGGCAAGGGAGCCCTACGAGCAGTACTTC. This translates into CSAPEAREPYEQYF.

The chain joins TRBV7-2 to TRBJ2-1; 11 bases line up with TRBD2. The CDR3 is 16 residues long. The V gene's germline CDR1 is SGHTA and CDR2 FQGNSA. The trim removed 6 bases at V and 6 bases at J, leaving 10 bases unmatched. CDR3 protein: CASRQISGRAANEQFF. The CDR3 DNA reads TGTGCCAGCAGACAGATTAGCGGGAGGGCGGCCAATGAGCAGTTCTTC.

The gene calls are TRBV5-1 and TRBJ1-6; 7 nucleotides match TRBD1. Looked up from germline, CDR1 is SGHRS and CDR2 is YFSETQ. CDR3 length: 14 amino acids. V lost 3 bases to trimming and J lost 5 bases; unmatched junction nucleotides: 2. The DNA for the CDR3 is TGCGCCAGCAGCTCGGGACAGAATAATTCACCCCTCCACTTT. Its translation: CASSSGQNNSPLHF.

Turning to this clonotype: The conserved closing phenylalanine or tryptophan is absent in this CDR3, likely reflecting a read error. CDR3 DNA: TGTGCCAGTAGTCCCCCGGGCGGGACAGGGATTGAGCAGTTCCTC. Protein product: CASSPPGGTGIEQFL. This rearrangement joins TRBV7-9 to TRBJ2-1, with 9 bases aligning to TRBD1. With 9 bases clipped from V and 9 bases from J, the junction kept 15 bases outside the gene matches. CDR3 size: 15 residues. The germline CDR1 and CDR2 sequences are SEHNR and FQNEAQ (reference sequence).

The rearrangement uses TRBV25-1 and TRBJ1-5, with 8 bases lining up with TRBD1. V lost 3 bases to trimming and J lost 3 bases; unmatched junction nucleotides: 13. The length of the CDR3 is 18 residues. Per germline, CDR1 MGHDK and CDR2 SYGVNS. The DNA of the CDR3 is TGTGCCAGCAGTGAGTATCAGGGGGCTGCCCTAGACAATCAGCCCCAGCATTTT. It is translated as CASSEYQGAALDNQPQHF.

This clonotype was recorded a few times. The CDR3 nucleotides read TGTGCCAGCTCACCCTTCCCGCCAGGGAGCAATTCACCCCTCCACTTT. Translated: CASSPFPPGSNSPLHF. The chain combines TRBV14 with TRBJ1-6; D is possibly TRBD1 (5 bases). Deletions cut 8 bases from V and 7 bases from J, with 21 bases between. CDR1 and CDR2 from the germline V gene are SGHDN and FVKESK. The CDR3 consists of 16 residues.